This TCR beta chain is from a study of shared clonotypes between healthy human individuals. Study-wide results and caveats: It was only blood that was sampled, and tissue repertoires likely differ. Among donors, clonotype sharing was expected to be affected by sequencing depth.

The deep-level immunoSEQ assay was used. Produced via immunoSEQ multiplex PCR; TCRdb's table is partial and in-frame only. Altogether about 520,000 clones are present, 60% to 80% being singletons, with the ten largest covering around 12%. The CDR3 has 20 amino acids. CDR1 and CDR2 from the germline V gene are SGHDN and FVKESK. V lost 3 bases, J lost 9 bases, and 30 bases lay in between. About this clone: The antigen is not known.

The chain recombines TRBV14 with TRBJ1-6; TRBD1 might be the D (5 bases). This clonotype originated in a woman in her thirties or forties in good health. Some clones in this sample may be carry-over from other donors' samples. Sequences were obtained from PBMCs. CDR3 sequence: CASSHFIVFKRGLLISPLHF. The CDR3 DNA reads TGTGCCAGCAGCCATTTTATTGTGTTCAAACGGGGCCTCTTGATTTCACCCCTCCACTTT.